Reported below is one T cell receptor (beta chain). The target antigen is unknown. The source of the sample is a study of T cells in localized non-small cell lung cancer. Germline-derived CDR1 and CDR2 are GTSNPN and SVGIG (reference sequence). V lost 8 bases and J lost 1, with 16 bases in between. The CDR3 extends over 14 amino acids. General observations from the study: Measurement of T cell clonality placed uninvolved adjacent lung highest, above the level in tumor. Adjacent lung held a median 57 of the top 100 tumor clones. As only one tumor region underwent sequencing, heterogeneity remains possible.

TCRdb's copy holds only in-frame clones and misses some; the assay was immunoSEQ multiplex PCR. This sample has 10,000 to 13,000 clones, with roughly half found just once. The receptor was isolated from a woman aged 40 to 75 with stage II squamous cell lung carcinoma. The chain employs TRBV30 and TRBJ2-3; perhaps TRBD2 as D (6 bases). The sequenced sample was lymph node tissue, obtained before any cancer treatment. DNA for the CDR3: TGTGCCGGAAGCAGACGCGGGGGCACAGATACGCAGTATTTT. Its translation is CAGSRRGGTDTQYF.